The clone carrying this T cell receptor (beta chain) was counted a few times. TCRdb passed the 5' RACE reads through MiXCR, listing each CDR3 protein once. The profile shows 230,000 or so distinct CDR3 sequences, 20% to 30% of them singletons. Germline V lookup: CDR1 SQVTM, CDR2 ANQGSEA. CDR3 length: 10 amino acids. V lost 5 bases to trimming and J lost 13 bases, with 14 bases between them. This sample is part of a study of CD8 T cells in ankylosing spondylitis. The receptor's source is a male donor with ankylosing spondylitis or in good health (not recorded which). The chain combines TRBV29-1 with TRBJ1-1; possible D gene TRBD1, 5 bases. Sequencing was performed on blood, either unsorted or a sorted T cell fraction (not recorded which). The CDR3 DNA reads TGCAGCGTTCTTCAGGACAATGGTTTCTTT. Its protein is CSVLQDNGFF.